This T cell receptor beta chain was sequenced for a study of T cell clonality in common variable immunodeficiency. Findings of the study overall: Reportedly, TCR beta sequences from common variable immunodeficiency showed fewer deletions and N-nucleotide insertions. Compared with controls, CVID subjects had fewer shared TCRbeta clones. Repertoire-complication correlations in CVID were limited by patient heterogeneity.

The method was immunoSEQ multiplex PCR; TCRdb's version includes in-frame clones alone and lacks a portion of them. The sample yields 40,000 to 50,000 clones, without any singletons. This clone was counted ten times or more. The antigen remains undetermined. The sequence runs out 3 residues before the end of the CDR3; the remainder is reconstructed from the germline J gene. V gave up 2 bases and J gave up 9 bases, with 5 bases separating them. Germline loops: CDR1 SGHTA, CDR2 FQGNSA. The CDR3 sequence is 11 residues long. The receptor's source is a human donor with common variable immunodeficiency. The source material was peripheral blood mononuclear cells. The chain is built from TRBV7-2 and TRBJ2-1, with D hard to call. Partial CDR3 DNA: TGTGCCAGCAGCTTATGGCCTGAG. Its translation: CASSLWPE. The full-length CDR3 reads as CASSLWPEQFF.